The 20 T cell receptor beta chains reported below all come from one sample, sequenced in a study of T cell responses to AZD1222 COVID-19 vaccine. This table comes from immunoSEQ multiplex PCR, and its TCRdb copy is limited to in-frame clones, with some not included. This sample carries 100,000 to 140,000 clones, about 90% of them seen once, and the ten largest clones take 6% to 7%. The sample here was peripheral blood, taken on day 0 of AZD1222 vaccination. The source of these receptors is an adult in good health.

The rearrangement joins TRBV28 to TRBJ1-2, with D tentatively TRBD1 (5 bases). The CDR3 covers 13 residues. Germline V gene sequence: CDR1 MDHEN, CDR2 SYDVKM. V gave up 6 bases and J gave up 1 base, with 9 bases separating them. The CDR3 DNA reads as TGTGCCAGCAGCGAAGACAGTAACTATGGCTACACCTTC. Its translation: CASSEDSNYGYTF.

This chain's CDR3 is CASSRDIAYGYTF. CDR3 DNA: TGTGCCAGCAGCCGAGACATTGCCTATGGCTACACCTTC. J is TRBJ1-2 and V is TRBV5-5; D unresolved. Deletions cut 4 bases from V and 4 bases from J, with 11 bases between. The CDR3 covers 13 residues. Germline CDR1 reads SGHKS; CDR2 reads YYEKEE (reference sequence).

CDR3 region: CASSQDENNSPLHF. The CDR3 nucleotides read TGTGCCAGCAGCCAAGACGAAAACAATTCACCCCTCCACTTT. V and J are TRBV4-2 and TRBJ1-6, with D unclear. This CDR3 is built from 14 residues. Between the trimmed V and J ends, which lost 0 bases and 7 bases, there was a span of 7 bases. Germline-derived CDR1 and CDR2 are LGHNA and YNFKEQ.

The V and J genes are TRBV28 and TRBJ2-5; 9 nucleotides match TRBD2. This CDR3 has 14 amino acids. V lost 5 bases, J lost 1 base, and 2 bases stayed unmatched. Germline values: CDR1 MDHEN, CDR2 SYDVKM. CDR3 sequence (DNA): TGTGCCAGCAGTGCGGGGGGGGCCCAAGAGACCCAGTACTTC. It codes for CASSAGGAQETQYF.

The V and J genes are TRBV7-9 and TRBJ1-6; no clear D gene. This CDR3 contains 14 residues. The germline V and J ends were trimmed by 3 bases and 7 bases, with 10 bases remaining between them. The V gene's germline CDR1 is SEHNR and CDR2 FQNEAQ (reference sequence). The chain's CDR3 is CASSFGLGNSPLHF. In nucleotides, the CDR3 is TGTGCCAGCAGCTTCGGCCTGGGAAATTCACCCCTCCACTTT.

For the CDR3, the DNA is TGTGCCAGCAGTTACTCAGGGGGACTCGAAAACACCATATATTTT. Translating gives CASSYSGGLENTIYF. The V call is TRBV6-5, the J call TRBJ1-3; D is possibly TRBD1 (6 bases). The CDR3 loop spans 15 amino acids. CDR1 is MNHEY and CDR2 is SVGAGI in the germline V gene. Between the trimmed V and J ends, which lost 0 bases and 6 bases, there was a span of 12 bases.

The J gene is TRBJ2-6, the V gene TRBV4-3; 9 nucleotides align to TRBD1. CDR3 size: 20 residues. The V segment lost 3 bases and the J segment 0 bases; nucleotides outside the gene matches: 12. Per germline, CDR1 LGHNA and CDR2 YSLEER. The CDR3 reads CASSQEISGTGSSGANVLTF. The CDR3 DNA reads TGCGCCAGCAGCCAGGAGATATCCGGGACAGGGAGCTCTGGGGCCAACGTCCTGACTTTC.

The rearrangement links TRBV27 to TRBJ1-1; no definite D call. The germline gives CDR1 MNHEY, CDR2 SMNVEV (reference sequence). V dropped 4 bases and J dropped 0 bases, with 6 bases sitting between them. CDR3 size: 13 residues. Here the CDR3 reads CASSSLLNTEAFF. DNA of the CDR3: TGTGCCAGCAGTTCTCTACTGAACACTGAAGCTTTCTTT.

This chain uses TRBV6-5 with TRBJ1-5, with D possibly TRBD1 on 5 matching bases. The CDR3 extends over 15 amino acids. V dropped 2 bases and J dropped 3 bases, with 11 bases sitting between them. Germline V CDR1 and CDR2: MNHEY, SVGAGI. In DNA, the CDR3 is TGTGCCAGCAGTTACAAGACAGTTCCCAATCAGCCCCAGCATTTT. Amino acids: CASSYKTVPNQPQHF.

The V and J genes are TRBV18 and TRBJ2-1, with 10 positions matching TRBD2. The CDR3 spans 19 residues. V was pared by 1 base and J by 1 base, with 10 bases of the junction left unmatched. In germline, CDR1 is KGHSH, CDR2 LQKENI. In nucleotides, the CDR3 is TGTGCCAGCTCACCACTGCTAGCGGGAGTGATGGGTTCCTACAATGAGCAGTTCTTC. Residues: CASSPLLAGVMGSYNEQFF.

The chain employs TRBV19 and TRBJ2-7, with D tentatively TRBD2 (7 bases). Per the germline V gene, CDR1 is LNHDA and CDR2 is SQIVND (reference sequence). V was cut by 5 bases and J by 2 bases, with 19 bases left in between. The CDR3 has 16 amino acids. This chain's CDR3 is CASSSPRGGRTYEQYF. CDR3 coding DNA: TGTGCCAGTAGTTCACCGAGGGGGGGAAGGACCTACGAGCAGTACTTC. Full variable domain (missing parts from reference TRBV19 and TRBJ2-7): DGGITQSPKYLFRKEGQNVTLSCEQNLNHDAMYWYRQDPGQGLRLIYYSQIVNDFQKGDIAEGYSVSREKKESFPLTVTSAQKNPTAFYLCASSSPRGGRTYEQYFGPGTRLTVT.

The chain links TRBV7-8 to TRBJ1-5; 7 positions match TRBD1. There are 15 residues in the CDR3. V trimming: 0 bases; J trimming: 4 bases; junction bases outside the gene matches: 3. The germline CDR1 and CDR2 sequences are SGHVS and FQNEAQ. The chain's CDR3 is CASSLAGTDNQPQHF. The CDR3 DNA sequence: TGTGCCAGCAGCTTAGCCGGGACAGATAATCAGCCCCAGCATTTT.

CDR3 region: CASSRSDRNYEQYF. The CDR3 DNA is TGTGCCAGCAGCCGGAGCGACAGGAACTACGAGCAGTACTTC. The rearrangement joins TRBV7-9 to TRBJ2-7; maybe TRBD1 (6 bases). Germline assignment: CDR1 SEHNR and CDR2 FQNEAQ (reference sequence). Trimming took 5 bases from V and 3 from J, leaving 14 bases between them. There are 14 residues in the CDR3.

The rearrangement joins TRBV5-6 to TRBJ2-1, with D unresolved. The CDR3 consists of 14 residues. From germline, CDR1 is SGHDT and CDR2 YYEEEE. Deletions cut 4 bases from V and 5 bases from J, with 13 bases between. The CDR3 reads CASSPNYRDNEQFF. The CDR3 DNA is TGTGCCAGCAGCCCTAATTACAGAGACAATGAGCAGTTCTTC. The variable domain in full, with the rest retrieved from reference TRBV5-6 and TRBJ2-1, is DAGVTQSPTHLIKTRGQQVTLRCSPKSGHDTVSWYQQALGQGPQFIFQYYEEEERQRGNFPDRFSGHQFPNYSSELNVNALLLGDSALYLCASSPNYRDNEQFFGPGTRLTVL.

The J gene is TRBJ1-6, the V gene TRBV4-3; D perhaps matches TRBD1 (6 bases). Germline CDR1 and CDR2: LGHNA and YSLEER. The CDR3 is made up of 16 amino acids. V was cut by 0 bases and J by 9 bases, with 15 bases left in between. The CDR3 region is CASSQDRATGSSPLHF. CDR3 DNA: TGCGCCAGCAGCCAAGACCGAGCGACAGGCAGTTCACCCCTCCACTTT.

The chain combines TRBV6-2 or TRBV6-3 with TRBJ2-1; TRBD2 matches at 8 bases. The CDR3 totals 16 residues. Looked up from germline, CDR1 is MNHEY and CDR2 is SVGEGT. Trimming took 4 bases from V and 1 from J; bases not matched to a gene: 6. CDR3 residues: CASSLRTGGSYNEQFF. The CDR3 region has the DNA TGTGCCAGCAGTTTACGAACGGGAGGGTCCTACAATGAGCAGTTCTTC.

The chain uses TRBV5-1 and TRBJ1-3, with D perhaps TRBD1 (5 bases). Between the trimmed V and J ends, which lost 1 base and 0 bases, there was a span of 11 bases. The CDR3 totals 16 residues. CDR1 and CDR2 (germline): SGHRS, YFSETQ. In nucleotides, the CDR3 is TGCGCCAGCAGCTTGTCGGACATGCCCTCTGGAAACACCATATATTTT. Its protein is CASSLSDMPSGNTIYF.

The CDR3 sequence: CAWSRGGGGYTF. The CDR3 DNA reads as TGTGCCTGGAGCCGAGGAGGGGGAGGCTACACCTTC. The V and J genes are TRBV30 and TRBJ1-2, with D possibly TRBD1 on 6 matching bases. The ends were cut back, 3 bases at V and 8 bases at J, with 13 bases in the middle. The CDR3 extends over 12 amino acids. Looked up from germline, CDR1 is GTSNPN and CDR2 is SVGIG (reference sequence).

The CDR3 DNA reads as TGTGCCAGCACCCAGAGGCGGACTAGCGGGACCGGGGAGCTGTTTTTT. Protein product: CASTQRRTSGTGELFF. The chain combines TRBV7-9 with TRBJ2-2; 11 bases map to TRBD2. The CDR3 extends over 16 amino acids. Losses at the gene ends were 7 bases for V and 5 bases for J; bases not matched to a gene: 9. From germline, CDR1 is SEHNR and CDR2 FQNEAQ (reference sequence).

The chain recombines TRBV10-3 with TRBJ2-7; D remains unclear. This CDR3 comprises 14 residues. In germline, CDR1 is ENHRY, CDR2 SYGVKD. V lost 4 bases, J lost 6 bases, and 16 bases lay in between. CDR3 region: CAISVGSVGSEQYF. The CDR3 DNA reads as TGTGCCATCAGTGTAGGTAGTGTTGGCTCCGAGCAGTACTTC.